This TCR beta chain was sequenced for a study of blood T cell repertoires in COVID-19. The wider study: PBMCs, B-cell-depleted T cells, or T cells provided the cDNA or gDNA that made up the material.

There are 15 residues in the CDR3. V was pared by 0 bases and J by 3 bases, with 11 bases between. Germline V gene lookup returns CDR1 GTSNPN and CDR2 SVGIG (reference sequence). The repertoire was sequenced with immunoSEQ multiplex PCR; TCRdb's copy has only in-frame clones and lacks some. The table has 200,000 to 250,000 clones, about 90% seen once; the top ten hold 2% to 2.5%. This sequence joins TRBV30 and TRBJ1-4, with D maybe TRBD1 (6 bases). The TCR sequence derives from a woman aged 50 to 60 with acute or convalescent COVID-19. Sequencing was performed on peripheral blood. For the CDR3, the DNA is TGTGCCTGGAGTGTACGAGGGGGGGCTAATGAAAAACTGTTTTTT. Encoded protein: CAWSVRGGANEKLFF.